Included here is one TCR beta chain sequence, with context. Antigen specificity is unknown. The assay was immunoSEQ multiplex PCR, and TCRdb's table has in-frame clones only and misses some. The sample includes 55,000 to 70,000 clones, 79% of them seen just once. This record belongs to a study of a mutant IDH1 vaccine in newly diagnosed glioma. Study overall: Most had both radiotherapy and temozolomide beforehand; others had only one. Study outcomes and limitations: Changes in top peripheral clonotypes did not appear linked to pseudoprogression. Detectable vaccine-induced immune responses arose in about 92% of patients.

CDR3 size: 16 residues. Germline CDR1 is SEHNR and CDR2 is FQNEAQ (reference sequence). V gave up 8 bases and J gave up 0 bases; unmatched junction bases: 12. Noted time point: baseline, week 1 (first vaccination visit). Treatment: pre-vaccination baseline after standard-of-care therapy. New WHO grade 3 or 4 astrocytomas that were IDH1-mutant and ATRX-lost had been found in donors. This chain links TRBV7-9 with TRBJ1-2; 7 nucleotides match TRBD1. The sample was PBMCs, taken from a glioma patient treated with radiotherapy, temozolomide or both. The source of this sequence is a man aged 45 to 65 with glioma. CDR3 bases: TGTGCCAGCGCGAAGGACAGGACATTAGCTAACTATGGCTACACCTTC. Its translation: CASAKDRTLANYGYTF.